These 31 T cell receptor beta chains originate from one sample sequenced in a study of cytomegalovirus exposure and HLA in healthy donors. The PCR used 60 Vbeta and 13 Jbeta primers. The method was immunoSEQ multiplex PCR; TCRdb's version includes in-frame clones alone and lacks a portion of them. The sample holds 90,000 to 120,000 clones, more than 65% seen once. What was sequenced was PBMCs. Receptors were obtained from a male donor in good health and CMV-seronegative.

This rearrangement joins TRBV19 to TRBJ2-1; 11 nucleotides match TRBD2. Germline CDR1 is LNHDA and CDR2 is SQIVND (reference sequence). The CDR3 has 14 residues. With V trimmed by 10 bases and J by 8 bases, 10 bases remained unmatched. The CDR3 region is CATYTSGSGDEQFF. CDR3 nucleotide sequence: TGTGCCACCTATACTAGCGGGAGTGGGGATGAGCAGTTCTTC.

The DNA for the CDR3 is TGTGCCAGCAGCCTGGGCTCCCTTTCTGGGGCCAACGTCCTGACTTTC. It codes for CASSLGSLSGANVLTF. This chain links TRBV4-2 with TRBJ2-6; no clear D. The CDR3 loop spans 16 amino acids. Trimming took off 4 bases at V and 1 base at J, with 11 bases between the two ends. Germline CDR1 reads LGHNA; CDR2 reads YNFKEQ.

This sequence joins TRBV5-1 and TRBJ1-2; 7 nucleotides align to TRBD1. After removal of 0 bases from V and 4 bases from J, the junction contained 3 bases not matched to a gene. CDR1 is SGHRS and CDR2 is YFSETQ in the germline V gene. This CDR3 contains 14 residues. CDR3 residues: CASSLGGGIYGYTF. The CDR3 DNA reads as TGCGCCAGCAGCTTGGGAGGGGGCATCTATGGCTACACCTTC. Complete variable domain (other parts from reference TRBV5-1 and TRBJ1-2): KAGVTQTPRYLIKTRGQQVTLSCSPISGHRSVSWYQQTPGQGLQFLFEYFSETQRNKGNFPGRFSGRQFSNSRSEMNVSTLELGDSALYLCASSLGGGIYGYTFGSGTRLTVV.

CDR3 amino acids: CASSRGSSGISSDTQYF. The DNA for the CDR3 is TGTGCCAGCAGCCGGGGATCTAGCGGGATCTCCTCAGATACGCAGTATTTT. This chain joins TRBV5-5 and TRBJ2-3, with 9 nucleotides matching TRBD2. Trimming cost V 4 bases and J 4 bases; bases outside gene matches: 13. The CDR3 extends over 17 amino acids. Germline V gene lookup returns CDR1 SGHKS and CDR2 YYEKEE (reference sequence).

The sample holds one count of this clone. The chain links TRBV5-4 to TRBJ2-3; D gene ambiguous. V lost 4 bases to trimming and J lost 0 bases, with 3 bases between them. The CDR3 is 12 amino acids. Germline-derived CDR1 and CDR2 are SGHNT and YYREEE (reference sequence). DNA of the CDR3: TGTGCCAGCAGCCTTAGCACAGATACGCAGTATTTT. It codes for CASSLSTDTQYF.

This chain links TRBV5-1 with TRBJ2-7; 11 positions agree with TRBD2. This CDR3 is 15 amino acids long. J lost 5 bases, V lost 0 bases, and 4 bases had no gene match. The germline V gene has CDR1 SGHRS and CDR2 YFSETQ. Here the CDR3 reads CASSLALAGVDEQYF. CDR3 bases: TGCGCCAGCAGCTTGGCACTAGCGGGAGTCGACGAGCAGTACTTC.

The J gene is TRBJ1-2, the V gene TRBV18, with 8 bases lining up with TRBD1. The ends lost 6 bases at V and 5 bases at J; junction bases unmatched: 11. CDR1 and CDR2 (germline): KGHSH, LQKENI. This CDR3 is built from 15 residues. The CDR3 DNA reads TGTGCCAGCTCTCCGGACAGGGCAGTGATGTATGGCTACACCTTC. Translated, it gives CASSPDRAVMYGYTF. Complete variable domain (other parts from reference TRBV18 and TRBJ1-2): NAGVMQNPRHLVRRRGQEARLRCSPMKGHSHVYWYRQLPEEGLKFMVYLQKENIIDESGMPKERFSAEFPKEGPSILRIQQVVRGDSAAYFCASSPDRAVMYGYTFGSGTRLTVV.

This chain links TRBV10-3 with TRBJ2-1; D remains ambiguous. CDR3 length: 11 amino acids. V was shortened by 6 bases and J by 6 bases, with 6 bases between the two germline ends. Germline V lookup: CDR1 ENHRY, CDR2 SYGVKD. The CDR3 DNA is TGTGCCATCAGGAGGAGCAATGAGCAGTTCTTC. Its translation: CAIRRSNEQFF.

V usage is TRBV10-2 and J usage is TRBJ2-7, with D perhaps TRBD1 (6 bases). There are 14 residues in the CDR3. V dropped 3 bases and J dropped 0 bases, with 9 bases sitting between them. CDR1 and CDR2 (germline): WSHSY, SAAADI. In DNA form, the CDR3 reads TGCGCCAGCAGTGATTCAGGGGCCTCCTACGAGCAGTACTTC. Its protein is CASSDSGASYEQYF.

This chain connects TRBV15 to TRBJ2-6; 7 bases are shared with TRBD1. Germline values: CDR1 LNHNV, CDR2 YYDKDF (reference sequence). V dropped 5 bases and J dropped 0; count of bases not matched to a gene: 4. This CDR3 region has 16 residues. DNA of the CDR3: TGTGCCACCAGCTGGGACAGAAGCTCTGGGGCCAACGTCCTGACTTTC. Translation gives CATSWDRSSGANVLTF.

V and J are TRBV10-2 and TRBJ2-2; D unresolved. CDR1 and CDR2 from the germline V gene are WSHSY and SAAADI. Trimming took 7 bases from V and 5 from J, leaving 8 bases between them. The CDR3 loop spans 12 amino acids. The CDR3 DNA follows: TGCGCCAGCACGAGGCCAACCGGGGAGCTGTTTTTT. Translating it yields CASTRPTGELFF.

The chain uses TRBV6-6 and TRBJ2-1; TRBD2 matches 8 bases. The CDR3 spans 16 residues. Germline CDR1 and CDR2: MNHNY and SVGAGI (reference sequence). The V and J ends lost 7 bases and 4 bases, in that order; junction bases with no gene match: 12. For the CDR3, the DNA is TGTGCCAGCAATAGGGGACGGGAGGGCCCATACAATGAGCAGTTCTTC. Amino acids: CASNRGREGPYNEQFF.

This clone was detected only a few times. The rearrangement uses TRBV27 and TRBJ2-3; maybe TRBD2 (7 bases). The CDR3 totals 15 residues. The V and J ends lost 6 bases and 5 bases respectively, with 18 bases between them. The germline V gene has CDR1 MNHEY and CDR2 SMNVEV (reference sequence). The CDR3: CASRGGRAGGDTQYF. The CDR3 DNA follows: TGTGCCAGCAGAGGGGGGAGGGCCGGTGGAGATACGCAGTATTTT.

This chain uses TRBV6-1 with TRBJ2-2, with 8 positions matching TRBD2. V lost 10 bases to trimming and J lost 4 bases; unmatched junction nucleotides: 11. This CDR3 has 15 residues. Germline-derived CDR1 and CDR2 are MNHNS and SASEGT. CDR3 amino acids: CATWGRGGITGELFF. The CDR3 DNA follows: TGTGCCACCTGGGGTCGGGGGGGGATCACCGGGGAGCTGTTTTTT.

CDR3: CASSDLGPNTEAFF. The CDR3 nucleotides are TGTGCCAGCAGTGATCTGGGGCCGAACACTGAAGCTTTCTTT. The V call is TRBV2, the J call TRBJ1-1, with TRBD1 as a possible D gene (5 bases). Looked up from germline, CDR1 is SNHLY and CDR2 is FYNNEI. The CDR3 totals 14 residues. V was trimmed by 3 bases and J by 1 base, leaving 9 bases between them.

The chain carries TRBV19 and TRBJ1-2; D is unresolved. Germline V gene lookup returns CDR1 LNHDA and CDR2 SQIVND (reference sequence). This CDR3 spans 13 amino acids. The V end was cut by 0 bases, the J end by 6 bases, with 8 bases between. CDR3 protein: CASSIEGRHGYTF. Written as DNA, the CDR3 is TGTGCCAGTAGTATAGAAGGGAGGCATGGCTACACCTTC.

This chain links TRBV19 with TRBJ2-2, with D perhaps matching TRBD2 (6 bases). The germline V gene has CDR1 LNHDA and CDR2 SQIVND (reference sequence). V gave up 5 bases and J gave up 2 bases, with 9 bases separating them. This CDR3 has 14 residues. The chain's CDR3 is CASSPSVNTGELFF. CDR3 in DNA: TGTGCCAGTAGTCCTAGCGTCAACACCGGGGAGCTGTTTTTT. Filled out from reference TRBV19 and TRBJ2-2, the complete variable domain reads DGGITQSPKYLFRKEGQNVTLSCEQNLNHDAMYWYRQDPGQGLRLIYYSQIVNDFQKGDIAEGYSVSREKKESFPLTVTSAQKNPTAFYLCASSPSVNTGELFFGEGSRLTVL.

The rearrangement links TRBV6-5 to TRBJ2-7; D is undetermined. The CDR3 is made up of 13 amino acids. Germline CDR1 reads MNHEY; CDR2 reads SVGAGI. Trimming stripped 7 bases from V and 0 bases from J, with 10 bases between. DNA of the CDR3: TGTGCCAGCACCAGAGACAACTCCTACGAGCAGTACTTC. Protein sequence: CASTRDNSYEQYF.

This clone appeared a few times. This chain uses TRBV5-1 with TRBJ2-4; D might be TRBD1 (6 bases). This CDR3 comprises 15 residues. Germline V gene lookup returns CDR1 SGHRS and CDR2 YFSETQ. With 3 bases removed from V and 3 bases from J, the gap between germline ends came to 13 bases. The CDR3 reads CASSSGQQHKNIQYF. In nucleotides, the CDR3 is TGCGCCAGCAGCTCCGGACAGCAACACAAAAACATTCAGTACTTC. The full variable domain, rest sourced from reference TRBV5-1 and TRBJ2-4, is KAGVTQTPRYLIKTRGQQVTLSCSPISGHRSVSWYQQTPGQGLQFLFEYFSETQRNKGNFPGRFSGRQFSNSRSEMNVSTLELGDSALYLCASSSGQQHKNIQYFGAGTRLSVL.

The V and J genes are TRBV30 and TRBJ2-2; 8 nucleotides agree with TRBD2. The CDR3 has 14 amino acids. The germline CDR1 and CDR2 sequences are GTSNPN and SVGIG (reference sequence). J was trimmed by 1 base and V by 5 bases; bases with no gene match: 3. CDR3 DNA: TGTGCCTGGTTAGCGGGACTGAACACCGGGGAGCTGTTTTTT. It is translated as CAWLAGLNTGELFF.

This chain links TRBV27 with TRBJ2-7; D may be TRBD2 (5 bases). Germline V gene lookup returns CDR1 MNHEY and CDR2 SMNVEV (reference sequence). The ends were cut back, 5 bases at V and 5 bases at J, with 16 bases in the middle. The CDR3 has 14 residues. In DNA, the CDR3 is TGTGCCAGCAGTCTAGCCTTGACCTCGGACGAGCAGTACTTC. Translated: CASSLALTSDEQYF.

This chain joins TRBV2 and TRBJ1-2; TRBD1 is a possible D gene (5 bases). The CDR3 runs to 14 residues. Germline V lookup: CDR1 SNHLY, CDR2 FYNNEI. V lost 7 bases and J lost 0, with 12 bases in between. The CDR3 sequence: CASNRGGSNYGYTF. CDR3 DNA: TGTGCCAGCAATCGGGGGGGTTCTAACTATGGCTACACCTTC.

This chain connects TRBV6-5 to TRBJ2-2; TRBD2 agrees at 12 bases. The CDR3 covers 15 residues. Germline CDR1 is MNHEY and CDR2 is SVGAGI. The J segment lost 5 bases and the V segment lost 6 bases, leaving 4 bases of the junction unmatched. CDR3: CASSRGLAGTGELFF. Here the CDR3 DNA reads TGTGCCAGCAGCCGAGGACTAGCGGGAACCGGGGAGCTGTTTTTT.

This clone showed up just once. The rearrangement links TRBV28 to TRBJ2-5, with TRBD1 matching 9 bases. The J call is in doubt because the DNA end fits TRBJ2-7 better. The CDR3 loop spans 15 amino acids. CDR1 MDHEN and CDR2 SYDVKM come from the germline V gene. This CDR3 reads CASTIGQGSSYEQYF. The CDR3 nucleotides are TGTGCCAGCACCATCGGACAGGGGAGCTCCTACGAGCAGTACTTC.

The V and J genes are TRBV7-3 and TRBJ2-4; 7 nucleotides match TRBD2. V trimming: 3 bases; J trimming: 2 bases; junction bases outside the gene matches: 1. Germline V gene sequence: CDR1 SGHTA, CDR2 FQGTGA. This CDR3 spans 14 amino acids. CDR3 in DNA: TGTGCCAGCAGCTTGGGAGGGACCAAAAACATTCAGTACTTC. This codes for CASSLGGTKNIQYF.

As concerns this clone: Germline is not matched at one junction end, which may reflect a read error. The chain has TRBV14 and TRBJ2-7, with D possibly TRBD2 on 5 matching bases. The germline gives CDR1 SGHDN, CDR2 FVKESK. The CDR3 runs to 13 residues. The CDR3 coding sequence is TGTGCCAGCAGCCAAGTAATTGCGGGCAGGAACCACTTC. It translates to CASSQVIAGRNHF.

V and J are TRBV14 and TRBJ2-1; 9 nucleotides align to TRBD2. The CDR3 has 17 amino acids. V lost 0 bases, J lost 4 bases, and 7 bases stayed unmatched. Looked up from germline, CDR1 is SGHDN and CDR2 is FVKESK. Here the CDR3 DNA reads TGTGCCAGCAGCCAAGAAGAATACCTAGCGGGATACAATGAGCAGTTCTTC. Translating gives CASSQEEYLAGYNEQFF.

The chain combines TRBV27 with TRBJ2-6, with 8 bases fitting TRBD2. This CDR3 comprises 16 residues. V was pared by 7 bases and J by 0 bases, with 5 bases of the junction left unmatched. Germline CDR1 MNHEY, CDR2 SMNVEV (reference sequence). CDR3 sequence reads: CASMGLVGSGANVLTF. The CDR3 DNA follows: TGTGCCAGCATGGGACTAGTTGGCTCTGGGGCCAACGTCCTGACTTTC.

V gene TRBV7-9 combines with J gene TRBJ1-2; D remains unclear. Germline V gene lookup returns CDR1 SEHNR and CDR2 FQNEAQ (reference sequence). V was shortened by 0 bases and J by 4 bases, with 9 bases between the two germline ends. CDR3 length: 14 amino acids. In DNA form, the CDR3 reads TGTGCCAGCAGCTTAGCGCTAGGAACCTATGGCTACACCTTC. As protein: CASSLALGTYGYTF.

The chain uses TRBV5-1 and TRBJ2-7, with 10 bases matching TRBD2. Germline V gene lookup returns CDR1 SGHRS and CDR2 YFSETQ. The CDR3 length is 14 residues. Losses at the gene ends were 4 bases for V and 4 bases for J; bases not matched to a gene: 5. The CDR3 reads CASSGTSGEYEQYF. The DNA of the CDR3 is TGCGCCAGCAGCGGAACTAGCGGGGAATACGAGCAGTACTTC.

This chain joins TRBV5-1 and TRBJ2-7, with D perhaps TRBD2 (5 bases). Germline V lookup: CDR1 SGHRS, CDR2 YFSETQ. V was shortened by 0 bases and J by 2 bases, with 9 bases between the two germline ends. The CDR3 runs to 14 residues. DNA of the CDR3: TGCGCCAGCAGCTTGGCAGGAGGACCCTACGAGCAGTACTTC. Protein: CASSLAGGPYEQYF.